These 6 T cell receptor beta chains share one sample of origin, sequenced in a study of identical twins listed by TCRdb under 2016. Library preparation used 5' RACE. The sequencing machine was an Illumina HiSeq 2000. TCRdb trimmed the raw reads at Q25, called clones with MiXCR and kept productive beta chains. Entries are consolidated by CDR3 protein sequence, retaining the most common genes and DNA. For this sample the table gives roughly 690,000 distinct CDR3 sequences, of which 6% to 6.5% were detected only once. Clones ranked in the top ten supply around 2% of the sample. Sequencing input: naive T cells sorted from blood. The meaning of the sample's cell subset or site label: cells isolated with a human naive T-cell isolation kit. The receptors were sampled from a man aged 18-30 years in good health.

Ten or more counts support this clonotype. This rearrangement joins TRBV10-3 to TRBJ2-3; 9 bases map to TRBD1. This CDR3 has 16 amino acids. After removal of 3 bases from V and 2 bases from J, the junction contained 6 bases not matched to a gene. The germline CDR1 and CDR2 sequences are ENHRY and SYGVKD. Here the CDR3 reads CAISDDRGFSTDTQYF. CDR3 sequence (DNA): TGTGCCATCAGTGACGACAGGGGGTTCTCCACAGATACGCAGTATTTT.

This clonotype has only a few counts. V is TRBV5-1 and J is TRBJ2-5; D is uncertain. Germline V CDR1 and CDR2: SGHRS, YFSETQ. V lost 5 bases to trimming and J lost 0 bases, with 8 bases between them. This CDR3 has 13 residues. The DNA of the CDR3 is TGCGCCAGCAGGGCGGAGTACCAAGAGACCCAGTACTTC. It encodes CASRAEYQETQYF.

This chain joins TRBV30 and TRBJ2-5; D is ambiguous. CDR1 and CDR2 (germline): GTSNPN, SVGIG (reference sequence). V lost 0 bases, J lost 2 bases, and 13 bases lay in between. The CDR3 contains 15 residues. The DNA of the CDR3 is TGTGCCTGGAGTGTAATTGTGGCTTCTCAAGAGACCCAGTACTTC. Its translation: CAWSVIVASQETQYF.

This clonotype has a count of ten or more. The chain combines TRBV7-2 with TRBJ1-6, with TRBD1 as a possible D gene (5 bases). Germline V gene data show CDR1 as SGHTA and CDR2 as FQGNSA. Trimming cost V 4 bases and J 8 bases, with 18 bases left between them. The CDR3 spans 16 residues. The CDR3 coding sequence is TGTGCCAGCAGCTCCTTCGCCGGGGCCGGTTATTCACCCCTCCACTTT. As protein: CASSSFAGAGYSPLHF.

This clonotype was seen more than once but under ten times. The genes are TRBV7-2 and TRBJ2-7; D might be TRBD2 (6 bases). The CDR3 extends over 13 amino acids. Germline V gives CDR1 SGHTA, CDR2 FQGNSA. With 8 bases removed from V and 2 bases from J, the gap between germline ends came to 13 bases. The chain's CDR3 is CASGRESTYEQYF. CDR3 sequence (DNA): TGTGCCAGCGGCCGGGAGAGTACCTACGAGCAGTACTTC.

On this clonotype itself: This clone may be a read error of a much larger clone one base away. The chain combines TRBV29-1 with TRBJ1-4; D is perhaps TRBD1 (5 bases). The CDR3 contains 14 residues. Trimming shortened V by 7 bases and J by 7 bases, and 19 bases separated the two germline ends. Germline V gene lookup returns CDR1 SQVTM and CDR2 ANQGSEA. The CDR3 DNA reads TGCAGCGCCAGGACACGGCTTGGTCCTGAAAAACTGTTTTTT. Protein sequence: CSARTRLGPEKLFF.